Presented here are 8 T cell receptor beta chains from one specimen sequenced in a study of identical twins. MiXCR, run by TCRdb on the 5' RACE reads, gives a single entry per CDR3 protein. The sample has 1.5 million to 2 million distinct CDR3 sequences; roughly 35% are singletons. Sample: cord blood. The source of these receptors is a newborn girl in good health.

This chain joins TRBV11-2 and TRBJ2-5; 12 bases fit TRBD2. The germline CDR1 and CDR2 sequences are SGHAT and FQNNGV. The CDR3 has 14 amino acids. The V and J ends lost 8 bases and 7 bases, in that order; junction bases with no gene match: 8. The CDR3 DNA is TGTGCCAGCTCCGGACTAGCGGGGACATGGACCCAGTACTTC. Amino acids: CASSGLAGTWTQYF.

This clonotype was detected a few times. This chain links TRBV5-1 with TRBJ2-3; 11 nucleotides match TRBD2. Per the germline V gene, CDR1 is SGHRS and CDR2 is YFSETQ. The V and J ends lost 7 bases and 4 bases, in that order; junction bases with no gene match: 8. The CDR3 spans 15 residues. This CDR3 reads CASSILAGVPDTQYF. In DNA, the CDR3 is TGCGCCAGCTCAATACTAGCGGGAGTCCCAGATACGCAGTATTTT.

The chain employs TRBV27 and TRBJ2-7; D gene unclear. Germline lookup yields CDR1 MNHEY and CDR2 SMNVEV (reference sequence). V lost 2 bases to trimming and J lost 3 bases, with 8 bases between them. This CDR3 comprises 13 residues. CDR3 DNA: TGTGCCAGCAGTTTACGACCAGACTACGAGCAGTACTTC. This codes for CASSLRPDYEQYF.

The chain couples TRBV2 to TRBJ2-1, with no clear D. CDR1 and CDR2 from the germline V gene are SNHLY and FYNNEI. This CDR3 has 14 amino acids. Deletions cut 7 bases from V and 2 bases from J, with 12 bases between. CDR3 coding DNA: TGTGCCAGCACCCGGGCGGCAGCCTACAATGAGCAGTTCTTC. Translation: CASTRAAAYNEQFF.

This clonotype was seen more than once but under ten times. The chain has TRBV3-1 and TRBJ2-2, with a tentative D call TRBD2 (6 bases). Germline V CDR1 and CDR2: LGHDT, YNNKEL (reference sequence). CDR3 length equals 14 residues. Between the trimmed V and J ends, which lost 3 bases and 5 bases, there was a span of 10 bases. The CDR3 nucleotides read TGTGCCAGCAGCCATAACGCGGGAACCGGGGAGCTGTTTTTT. As protein: CASSHNAGTGELFF.

Only a few counts were recorded for this clonotype. The J gene is TRBJ2-1, the V gene TRBV7-2, with TRBD2 identical over 8 bases. Losses at the gene ends were 1 base for V and 3 bases for J; bases not matched to a gene: 5. There are 16 residues in the CDR3. Per the germline V gene, CDR1 is SGHTA and CDR2 is FQGNSA. The CDR3 DNA reads TGTGCCAGCAGCTTAGTCGGGGGGGGCCTCTACAATGAGCAGTTCTTC. Translating gives CASSLVGGGLYNEQFF.

This chain connects TRBV10-3 to TRBJ2-3, with TRBD2 matching over 9 bases. J was trimmed by 1 base and V by 0 bases; bases with no gene match: 8. The germline V gene has CDR1 ENHRY and CDR2 SYGVKD. The CDR3 consists of 18 residues. CDR3 region: CAISESAAVAGGTDTQYF. The CDR3 DNA reads TGTGCCATCAGTGAGTCGGCAGCGGTAGCGGGAGGCACAGATACGCAGTATTTT.

This clonotype was counted only a few times. This chain uses TRBV20-1 with TRBJ1-1; D is undetermined. The V gene lost 0 bases and the J gene lost 1 base, with 9 bases spanning the gap. Per germline, CDR1 DFQATT and CDR2 SNEGSKA (reference sequence). The CDR3 totals 14 residues. CDR3 sequence reads: CSARDPRANTEAFF. For the CDR3, the DNA is TGCAGTGCTAGAGATCCTAGGGCGAACACTGAAGCTTTCTTT.